These 4 T cell receptor beta chains came from one sample sequenced in a study of cytomegalovirus exposure and HLA in healthy donors. The PCR was carried out with 60 Vbeta primers and 13 Jbeta primers. The method was immunoSEQ multiplex PCR; TCRdb's version includes in-frame clones alone and lacks a portion of them. This sample's table reports about 60,000 clones. The sequenced sample consisted of PBMCs. The receptor set was obtained from a man in his fifties or sixties in good health and CMV-seropositive.

The chain employs TRBV2 and TRBJ2-4, with D tentatively TRBD1 (5 bases). The CDR3 loop spans 15 amino acids. Germline values: CDR1 SNHLY, CDR2 FYNNEI. V was shortened by 6 bases and J by 10 bases, with 22 bases between the two germline ends. CDR3 loop: CASSPRSVGVSIQYF. For the CDR3, the DNA is TGTGCCAGCAGCCCCAGGAGTGTAGGGGTTTCAATTCAGTACTTC.

The chain uses TRBV6-5 and TRBJ2-7; TRBD1 matches at 7 bases. The V and J ends lost 1 base and 3 bases, in that order; junction bases with no gene match: 3. The germline gives CDR1 MNHEY, CDR2 SVGAGI. This CDR3 is built from 14 residues. The CDR3 DNA reads TGTGCCAGCAGTTACTTGACAGGGAGCTACGAGCAGTACTTC. Translated: CASSYLTGSYEQYF.

This chain links TRBV9 with TRBJ2-3; 11 bases map to TRBD2. The germline V gene has CDR1 SGDLS and CDR2 YYNGEE. The CDR3 sequence is 18 residues long. The trim removed 4 bases at V and 0 bases at J, leaving 10 bases unmatched. CDR3 region: CASSLRTSGFTSTDTQYF. In nucleotides, the CDR3 is TGTGCCAGCAGCCTCCGGACTAGCGGGTTTACTAGCACAGATACGCAGTATTTT. Full variable domain (remainder filled in from reference TRBV9 and TRBJ2-3): DSGVTQTPKHLITATGQRVTLRCSPRSGDLSVYWYQQSLDQGLQFLIQYYNGEERAKGNILERFSAQQFPDLHSELNLSSLELGDSALYFCASSLRTSGFTSTDTQYFGPGTRLTVL.

The chain employs TRBV18 and TRBJ2-7; a weak D match, TRBD2 (5 bases). Germline V gene data show CDR1 as KGHSH and CDR2 as LQKENI. The CDR3 extends over 16 amino acids. V was clipped by 3 bases and J by 0 bases, with 15 bases between them. CDR3 in amino acids: CASSPATRGSSYEQYF. CDR3 nucleotide sequence: TGTGCCAGCTCACCGGCCACGCGAGGGAGCTCCTACGAGCAGTACTTC. Complete variable domain (other parts from reference TRBV18 and TRBJ2-7): NAGVMQNPRHLVRRRGQEARLRCSPMKGHSHVYWYRQLPEEGLKFMVYLQKENIIDESGMPKERFSAEFPKEGPSILRIQQVVRGDSAAYFCASSPATRGSSYEQYFGPGTRLTVT.